What follows are 26 T cell receptor beta chains derived from one specimen sequenced in a study of blood T cells in healthy people across ages. Then a second PCR, running about 6 to 11 cycles, was carried out with a sample-barcoded 5' primer and a J-beta primer mix. Using its own MiXCR run on the 5' RACE reads, TCRdb lists one record per CDR3 protein. The sample carries approximately 810,000 distinct CDR3 sequences, 29% recorded once. The sequencing input was blood. These receptors were collected from an elderly woman in good health.

This clonotype appeared many times. The V gene is TRBV20-1, the J gene TRBJ2-1; D remains ambiguous. V shed 2 bases and J shed 9 bases, with 11 bases lying between them. In germline, CDR1 is DFQATT, CDR2 SNEGSKA (reference sequence). The CDR3 has 12 residues. CDR3 amino acids: CSARINDREQFF. CDR3 DNA sequence: TGCAGTGCTAGAATTAATGATCGTGAGCAGTTCTTC.

The chain recombines TRBV15 with TRBJ2-7; a possible D gene is TRBD2 (6 bases). The V end was cut by 3 bases, the J end by 1 base, with 16 bases between. CDR3 length: 16 residues. Per the germline V gene, CDR1 is LNHNV and CDR2 is YYDKDF (reference sequence). In nucleotides, the CDR3 is TGTGCCACCAGCAGCCTGGAAGGGACTGAGTCCTACGAGCAGTACTTC. It yields the protein CATSSLEGTESYEQYF.

A note on this clonotype: Just one base apart from a much larger clone, this may be a read error. The V and J genes are TRBV6-6 and TRBJ2-5, with D tentatively TRBD2 (5 bases). This CDR3 spans 13 amino acids. Trimming left V 6 bases short and J 5 bases short, with 13 bases between. From germline, CDR1 is MNHNY and CDR2 SVGAGI (reference sequence). The CDR3 DNA follows: TGTGCCAGCAGGTACATACTAGAGGAGACCCAGTACTTC. Protein sequence: CASRYILEETQYF.

The chain links TRBV18 to TRBJ2-3; a weak D match, TRBD1 (6 bases). This CDR3 is 15 amino acids long. V was cut by 6 bases and J by 1 base, with 14 bases left in between. CDR1 KGHSH and CDR2 LQKENI come from the germline V gene. Written as DNA, the CDR3 is TGTGCCAGCTCCCTGAGGACAGAGGGCACAGATACGCAGTATTTT. Amino acid sequence: CASSLRTEGTDTQYF.

Concerning this clonotype itself: A read error is possible here, since a much larger clone lies one base away. V and J are TRBV12-3 or TRBV12-4 and TRBJ1-5; D is possibly TRBD1 (6 bases). V shed 2 bases and J shed 3 bases, with 11 bases lying between them. The CDR3 covers 15 residues. Written as DNA, the CDR3 is TGTGCCAGCAGTTTAACAGGGACCACCAATCAGCCCCAGCATTTT. Translating it yields CASSLTGTTNQPQHF.

In this sample, this clonotype turned up a few times. At one of its ends the junction is not consistent with the germline gene, which may arise from a read error. The V and J genes are TRBV7-8 and TRBJ2-1, with 7 bases lining up with TRBD1. CDR3 length: 17 amino acids. Per the germline V gene, CDR1 is SGHVS and CDR2 is FQNEAQ. The CDR3 here is CASSLGGGALSYSEQFF. The CDR3 nucleotides are TGTGCCAGCAGCTTAGGAGGGGGCGCCCTCTCTTACAGTGAGCAGTTCTTC.

With regard to this clonotype: A much bigger clone sits one base away, suggesting this may be a read error. The gene calls are TRBV6-2 or TRBV6-3 and TRBJ2-5, with D hard to call. From germline, CDR1 is MNHEY and CDR2 SVGEGT. This CDR3 region has 12 residues. The CDR3 DNA reads as TGTACCAGCAGTCCCCAGTTGGAGACCCAGTACTTC. Protein product: CTSSPQLETQYF.

This clonotype was seen a single time. This clone may be a read error of a much larger clone one base away. The genes are TRBV4-1 and TRBJ2-5, with D perhaps matching TRBD1 (5 bases). The CDR3 loop spans 14 amino acids. Germline assignment: CDR1 MGHRA and CDR2 YSYEKL. For the CDR3, the DNA is TGCGCCAGCAGCCAAGTAGACAGAAAAGAGACCCTGTACTTC. Amino acid sequence: CASSQVDRKETLYF.

The chain combines TRBV11-3 with TRBJ2-1; a possible D gene is TRBD2 (6 bases). The CDR3 covers 14 residues. CDR1 and CDR2 (germline): SGHNT, YENEEA. Trimming pared 2 bases from V and 3 bases from J, leaving 8 bases between. The CDR3, as DNA: TGTGCCAGCAGCTTAATAGCGGACTACAATGAGCAGTTCTTC. As protein: CASSLIADYNEQFF.

Details on this clonotype: One base away lies a much larger clone, so this may be a sequencing read error. The genes are TRBV3-1 and TRBJ2-1, with a possible D match to TRBD1 (5 bases). The germline CDR1 and CDR2 sequences are LGHDT and YNNKEL (reference sequence). The CDR3 is 16 residues long. CDR3 loop: CAGSQVRTLSYNEQFF. DNA of the CDR3: TGTGCCGGCAGCCAAGTTAGGACACTCTCCTACAATGAGCAGTTCTTC.

This clonotype was found a few times. The rearrangement joins TRBV28 to TRBJ1-5, with 7 bases matching TRBD1. The V gene's germline CDR1 is MDHEN and CDR2 SYDVKM. V lost 4 bases, J lost 11 bases, and 5 bases stayed unmatched. CDR3 length: 12 residues. CDR3 in amino acids: CASSSTGVAQHF. The DNA for the CDR3 is TGTGCCAGCAGTTCAACAGGGGTCGCCCAGCATTTT.

This clonotype was recorded a few times. A much bigger clone sits one base away, suggesting this may be a read error. The rearrangement uses TRBV7-2 and TRBJ2-7; either TRBD1 or TRBD2 may supply D (5 bases each). V was shortened by 5 bases and J by 7 bases, with 21 bases between the two germline ends. The CDR3 is 15 residues long. The germline V gene encodes CDR1 SGHTA and CDR2 FQGNSA. DNA for the CDR3: TGTGCCAGCAGCCGCGCCGGGGCAGGGTCCAATGAGCAGTACTTC. Residues: CASSRAGAGSNEQYF.

This rearrangement joins TRBV7-9 to TRBJ2-1, with TRBD2 matching 15 bases. V shed 4 bases and J 2 bases; nucleotides not matched to a gene: 0. The germline CDR1 and CDR2 sequences are SEHNR and FQNEAQ (reference sequence). This CDR3 has 16 residues. The CDR3 sequence: CASSWTSGRAYNEQFF. Written as DNA, the CDR3 is TGTGCCAGCAGCTGGACTAGCGGGAGGGCCTACAATGAGCAGTTCTTC.

V usage is TRBV7-2 and J usage is TRBJ2-1; D is ambiguous. Trimming cost V 4 bases and J 2 bases, with 9 bases left between them. The CDR3 runs to 14 residues. Germline V gives CDR1 SGHTA, CDR2 FQGNSA. The CDR3: CASSSKGTYNEQFF. The CDR3 nucleotides read TGTGCCAGCAGCTCGAAGGGAACCTACAATGAGCAGTTCTTC.

This chain connects TRBV11-2 to TRBJ1-1; a possible D gene is TRBD1 (5 bases). V was clipped by 5 bases and J by 10 bases, with 20 bases between them. Germline CDR1 reads SGHAT; CDR2 reads FQNNGV. CDR3 length equals 14 residues. Here the CDR3 reads CASSIALSGVGAFF. The CDR3 bases are TGTGCCAGCAGCATAGCCCTCTCGGGGGTAGGAGCTTTCTTT.

V and J are TRBV11-2 and TRBJ1-1, with D possibly being TRBD1 (5 bases). Germline CDR1 reads SGHAT; CDR2 reads FQNNGV. Trimming cost V 3 bases and J 2 bases, with 16 bases left between them. This CDR3 has 16 amino acids. CDR3 sequence (DNA): TGTGCCAGCAGCTTCCTGGTCCAGGGCTCTAACACTGAAGCTTTCTTT. Its translation is CASSFLVQGSNTEAFF.

This clonotype was seen a handful of times. One base away lies a much larger clone, so this may be a sequencing read error. The CDR3 DNA follows: TGTGCCAGCAGCTTCGGGACAGAGTATGGCTACACCTTC. Translated: CASSFGTEYGYTF. The gene calls are TRBV13 and TRBJ1-2, with 7 positions matching TRBD1. Germline V gene data show CDR1 as PRHDT and CDR2 as FYEKMQ (reference sequence). This CDR3 is built from 13 residues. With 3 bases clipped from V and 5 bases from J, the junction kept 3 bases outside the gene matches.

V usage is TRBV30 and J usage is TRBJ2-5, with TRBD2 identical over 8 bases. The V and J ends lost 5 bases and 4 bases, in that order; junction bases with no gene match: 6. The CDR3 has 13 amino acids. In germline, CDR1 is GTSNPN, CDR2 SVGIG (reference sequence). The CDR3 here is CAWGRGGSETQYF. DNA for the CDR3: TGTGCCTGGGGCCGGGGGGGTTCAGAGACCCAGTACTTC.

J is TRBJ2-5 and V is TRBV7-9, with D perhaps being TRBD1 or TRBD2 (5 bases each). V shed 5 bases and J shed 13 bases, with 26 bases lying between them. The length of the CDR3 is 15 residues. The germline V gene has CDR1 SEHNR and CDR2 FQNEAQ (reference sequence). The CDR3 region is CASSEQTIKQEAGYF. The CDR3 nucleotides are TGTGCCAGCAGCGAACAAACGATAAAACAGGAGGCTGGGTACTTC. Full variable domain (remainder filled in from reference TRBV7-9 and TRBJ2-5): DTGVSQNPRHKITKRGQNVTFRCDPISEHNRLYWYRQTLGQGPEFLTYFQNEAQLEKSRLLSDRFSAERPKGSFSTLEIQRTEQGDSAMYLCASSEQTIKQEAGYFGPGTRLLVL.

With regard to this clonotype: A clone one base away is much larger, so this may be a read error. This chain uses TRBV28 with TRBJ2-1; 10 bases map to TRBD2. CDR3 length: 14 residues. V was pared by 4 bases and J by 8 bases, with 5 bases of the junction left unmatched. Looked up from germline, CDR1 is MDHEN and CDR2 is SYDVKM. The DNA for the CDR3 is TGTGCCAGCAGTTCGGCTAGCGGGGGCTATGAGCAGTTCTTC. This gives the protein CASSSASGGYEQFF.

This clonotype was seen only a few times. J is TRBJ2-2 and V is TRBV11-2, with 9 bases aligning to TRBD1. Trimming took 7 bases from V and 5 from J; bases not matched to a gene: 8. The CDR3 runs to 15 residues. Germline V gene data show CDR1 as SGHAT and CDR2 as FQNNGV. In nucleotides, the CDR3 is TGTGCCAGCATCCTTCCGGGGACAGGGACCGGGGAGCTGTTTTTT. Its translation is CASILPGTGTGELFF.

On this clonotype: A much larger clone differs by one base, so this may be a read error. V usage is TRBV18 and J usage is TRBJ2-7; D uncertain. Trimming pared 6 bases from V and 1 base from J, leaving 13 bases between. The germline gives CDR1 KGHSH, CDR2 LQKENI. CDR3 length: 14 residues. CDR3 in amino acids: CASSGRRASYEQYF. The DNA for the CDR3 is TGTGCCAGCTCCGGTCGACGGGCTTCCTACGAGCAGTACTTC. The full variable domain, its missing parts supplied by reference TRBV18 and TRBJ2-7, is NAGVMQNPRHLVRRRGQEARLRCSPMKGHSHVYWYRQLPEEGLKFMVYLQKENIIDESGMPKERFSAEFPKEGPSILRIQQVVRGDSAAYFCASSGRRASYEQYFGPGTRLTVT.

This clonotype has at least ten counts. This sequence joins TRBV29-1 and TRBJ2-7, with D tentatively TRBD1 (7 bases). The germline V gene has CDR1 SQVTM and CDR2 ANQGSEA. The CDR3 has 15 amino acids. V lost 2 bases to trimming and J lost 3 bases, with 17 bases between them. As DNA, the CDR3 is TGCAGCGTTGAAAACGGAGGGGGCTTGGGCTACGAGCAGTACTTC. It yields the protein CSVENGGGLGYEQYF.

This clonotype has only one observation. The chain has TRBV12-3 or TRBV12-4 and TRBJ2-3, with a possible D match to TRBD2 (6 bases). The CDR3 has 16 residues. Trimming removed 6 bases at V and 4 bases at J, with 20 bases between. The chain's CDR3 is CASSQTSRKRADTQYF. The CDR3 DNA reads as TGTGCCAGCAGCCAAACTAGCAGGAAGAGAGCAGATACGCAGTATTTT.

This sequence joins TRBV20-1 and TRBJ2-5; D may be TRBD1 (7 bases). The length of the CDR3 is 13 residues. Germline-derived CDR1 and CDR2 are DFQATT and SNEGSKA (reference sequence). Trimming stripped 7 bases from V and 4 bases from J, with 16 bases between. The CDR3 region is CSGRRGLGETQYF. CDR3 in DNA: TGCAGTGGAAGGAGGGGGCTTGGAGAGACCCAGTACTTC.

Many counts were recorded for this clonotype. V usage is TRBV10-3 and J usage is TRBJ2-3; no reliable D call. The V end lost 7 bases, the J end lost 2 bases, and 13 bases lay between the germline ends. CDR3 length: 14 amino acids. CDR1 ENHRY and CDR2 SYGVKD come from the germline V gene. This CDR3 is CAITDPENTDTQYF. Here the CDR3 DNA reads TGTGCCATCACGGATCCGGAAAACACAGATACGCAGTATTTT.